Described below is a single TCR beta chain sequence and its context. Produced via immunoSEQ multiplex PCR; TCRdb's table is partial and in-frame only. Of tens of thousands of clones listed, 91% are singletons. This record belongs to a study of technical replicates of blood from a handful of donors. Germline lookup yields CDR1 MNHEY and CDR2 SVGAGI. Trimming stripped 5 bases from V and 3 bases from J, with 11 bases between. This CDR3 region has 13 residues. This clonotype was sampled from a human donor in good health. Some clones in this sample may be carry-over from other donors' samples. The material sequenced was T cells isolated from PBMCs. V is TRBV6-5 and J is TRBJ2-7; D remains unclear. Here the CDR3 reads CASSRINSYEQYF. The CDR3 nucleotides read TGTGCCAGCAGTCGCATCAACAGCTACGAGCAGTACTTC.